The 25 T cell receptor beta chains reported below all come from one sample, sequenced in a study of blood T cells in healthy people across ages. Primers used in a second PCR of roughly 7 to 12 cycles were a sample-barcoded 5' primer and a J-beta primer mix. TCRdb analysed the 5' RACE reads with MiXCR anew, one entry per CDR3 protein. The sample records around 520,000 distinct CDR3 sequences, about 29% being singletons. The same specimen was also included in a second study, on T cells of mothers and their children.

The material sequenced was blood. The origin of the receptors is a boy younger than 10 in good health.

This clonotype has more than one count but fewer than ten. The chain employs TRBV12-3 or TRBV12-4 and TRBJ2-7, with 12 nucleotides matching TRBD2. The CDR3 is 15 residues long. Germline trimming cut 5 bases from V and 4 bases from J; bases unmatched to any gene: 6. This CDR3 is CASSPRLAGAYEQYF. The CDR3 DNA is TGTGCCAGCAGTCCGCGACTAGCGGGAGCATACGAGCAGTACTTC.

The chain couples TRBV7-9 to TRBJ2-3, with 7 bases identical to TRBD2. Per germline, CDR1 SEHNR and CDR2 FQNEAQ (reference sequence). The CDR3 length is 15 residues. V lost 3 bases, J lost 2 bases, and 5 bases stayed unmatched. The CDR3 nucleotides are TGTGCCAGCAGCTTCGCTAGCGGAATCACAGATACGCAGTATTTT. It encodes CASSFASGITDTQYF.

This rearrangement joins TRBV12-3 or TRBV12-4 to TRBJ1-3, with a possible D match to TRBD1 (6 bases). Trimming pared 5 bases from V and 4 bases from J, leaving 15 bases between. The CDR3 runs 15 residues. CDR3 sequence reads: CASSQEQGIGNTIYF. CDR3 bases: TGTGCCAGCAGTCAAGAACAGGGAATAGGAAACACCATATATTTT.

The CDR3 sequence is CASSLGTGGPHQPQHF. CDR3 bases: TGTGCCAGCAGCCTTGGGACGGGCGGCCCCCATCAGCCCCAGCATTTT. The chain couples TRBV7-9 to TRBJ1-5, with D tentatively TRBD1 (5 bases). V was shortened by 5 bases and J by 5 bases, with 19 bases between the two germline ends. The CDR3 has 16 residues. Germline V lookup: CDR1 SEHNR, CDR2 FQNEAQ (reference sequence).

This clonotype was seen more than once but under ten times. This chain's CDR3 is CAISESMVVAGKRTQYF. In DNA form, the CDR3 reads TGTGCCATCAGTGAGTCGATGGTGGTAGCAGGGAAAAGGACCCAGTACTTC. V gene TRBV10-3 combines with J gene TRBJ2-5; the D gene is possibly TRBD1 (5 bases). The CDR3 contains 17 residues. Germline V CDR1 and CDR2: ENHRY, SYGVKD. Trimming shortened V by 0 bases and J by 7 bases, and 21 bases separated the two germline ends.

This clonotype occurred a few times. The CDR3 DNA is TGTGCCAGCAGCACCCGGGACCCCTCCTCCTACAATGAGCAGTTCTTC. Encoded protein: CASSTRDPSSYNEQFF. The rearrangement joins TRBV7-9 to TRBJ2-1; D possibly uses TRBD1 or TRBD2 (5 bases each). The germline V gene has CDR1 SEHNR and CDR2 FQNEAQ (reference sequence). This CDR3 region has 16 residues. Trimming removed 5 bases from V and 0 bases from J, with 14 bases in between. The complete variable domain, with remaining parts taken from reference TRBV7-9 and TRBJ2-1, reads DTGVSQNPRHKITKRGQNVTFRCDPISEHNRLYWYRQTLGQGPEFLTYFQNEAQLEKSRLLSDRFSAERPKGSFSTLEIQRTEQGDSAMYLCASSTRDPSSYNEQFFGPGTRLTVL.

This clonotype was seen more than once but under ten times. The chain recombines TRBV12-3 or TRBV12-4 with TRBJ1-4; a possible D gene is TRBD1 (5 bases). The CDR3 loop spans 15 amino acids. The germline V and J ends were trimmed by 4 bases and 5 bases, with 14 bases remaining between them. The CDR3 protein is CASSSSGRLNEKLFF. The CDR3 region has the DNA TGTGCCAGCAGTTCCTCGGGACGGCTAAATGAAAAACTGTTTTTT.

The genes are TRBV19 and TRBJ2-1; 10 bases line up with TRBD2. With V trimmed by 1 base and J by 8 bases, 17 bases remained unmatched. The length of the CDR3 is 19 residues. Germline assignment: CDR1 LNHDA and CDR2 SQIVND (reference sequence). CDR3 sequence reads: CASSIAPWDRAGGLHEQFF. CDR3 nucleotides: TGTGCCAGTAGTATAGCCCCTTGGGACAGAGCGGGGGGGCTGCATGAGCAGTTCTTC.

In its sample, this clonotype was seen a few times. CDR3 nucleotide sequence: TGTGCCATCAGTGAGCCCACTCTAGGCCTAGCGATGAATGAGCAGTTCTTC. The encoded protein is CAISEPTLGLAMNEQFF. The V gene is TRBV10-3, the J gene TRBJ2-5, with a weak D call TRBD2 (6 bases). The tail of the sequence fits TRBJ2-1 better, so the J call may be wrong. Looked up from germline, CDR1 is ENHRY and CDR2 is SYGVKD. CDR3 length: 17 residues.

The V gene is TRBV10-3, the J gene TRBJ2-3; no reliable D call. The CDR3 runs to 14 residues. V was cut by 5 bases and J by 7 bases, with 16 bases left in between. Germline values: CDR1 ENHRY, CDR2 SYGVKD. In nucleotides, the CDR3 is TGTGCCATCAGTAATACGCAGAAATCCCATACGCAGTATTTT. Translating gives CAISNTQKSHTQYF.

The chain uses TRBV11-2 and TRBJ1-3; D remains unclear. Trimming left V 1 base short and J 0 bases short, with 10 bases between. CDR1 is SGHAT, CDR2 FQNNGV, per germline. The CDR3 loop spans 16 amino acids. The DNA for the CDR3 is TGTGCCAGCAGCTTAGGACCGCCGGTCTCTGGAAACACCATATATTTT. This codes for CASSLGPPVSGNTIYF.

A few counts support this clonotype. The V and J genes are TRBV20-1 and TRBJ1-2; D is perhaps TRBD1 (5 bases). Deletions cut 6 bases from V and 7 bases from J, with 30 bases between. CDR3 size: 17 residues. Germline-derived CDR1 and CDR2 are DFQATT and SNEGSKA (reference sequence). The DNA of the CDR3 is TGCAGTGCCCCAGGGCCCGGCCACAACAACTTCATGCGTGGCTACACCTTC. It specifies CSAPGPGHNNFMRGYTF.

This clonotype was seen a few times. The chain joins TRBV20-1 to TRBJ1-1; no clear D gene. V was clipped by 6 bases and J by 6 bases, with 8 bases between them. Germline V CDR1 and CDR2: DFQATT, SNEGSKA (reference sequence). CDR3 length equals 10 residues. CDR3 sequence (DNA): TGCAGTGCGGTAGACGCTGAAGCTTTCTTT. Residues: CSAVDAEAFF.

The chain links TRBV12-3 or TRBV12-4 to TRBJ2-3, with 14 bases matching TRBD2. V shed 3 bases and J 4 bases; nucleotides not matched to a gene: 3. The CDR3 has 16 residues. CDR3 amino acids: CASSFGTSGRADTQYF. CDR3 coding DNA: TGTGCCAGCAGTTTCGGGACTAGCGGGAGAGCAGATACGCAGTATTTT.

Ten or more counts support this clonotype. V and J are TRBV3-1 and TRBJ2-5, with D hard to call. Deletions cut 7 bases from V and 5 bases from J, with 14 bases between. Germline values: CDR1 LGHDT, CDR2 YNNKEL (reference sequence). The CDR3 has 13 residues. CDR3 loop: CASMRPDRETQYF. CDR3 DNA sequence: TGTGCCAGCATGCGGCCCGATCGGGAGACCCAGTACTTC.

This clonotype turned up a few times. The chain combines TRBV7-3 with TRBJ1-2, with unresolved D. The CDR3 consists of 14 residues. V was trimmed by 5 bases and J by 3 bases, leaving 13 bases between them. CDR1 and CDR2 (germline): SGHTA, FQGTGA. The CDR3 sequence: CASSPPVSDYGYTF. CDR3 sequence (DNA): TGTGCCAGCAGCCCACCGGTTTCGGACTATGGCTACACCTTC.

The J gene is TRBJ2-1, the V gene TRBV2; D gene uncertain. Matching the DNA end better, TRBJ2-7 makes the J call doubtful. Germline V gene lookup returns CDR1 SNHLY and CDR2 FYNNEI. The CDR3 runs to 14 residues. CDR3 region: CASSEELMGYEQYF. The CDR3 DNA follows: TGTGCCAGCAGTGAAGAACTGATGGGTTACGAGCAGTACTTC.

This chain joins TRBV4-2 and TRBJ2-2, with TRBD1 identical over 9 bases. The germline V gene has CDR1 LGHNA and CDR2 YNFKEQ. The CDR3 has 15 residues. V lost 8 bases, J lost 7 bases, and 11 bases stayed unmatched. CDR3 protein: CASGETGGLIGELFF. CDR3 in DNA: TGTGCCAGCGGGGAGACAGGGGGTTTAATCGGGGAGCTGTTTTTT.

This rearrangement joins TRBV6-5 to TRBJ2-7, with 11 bases fitting TRBD2. V gave up 6 bases and J gave up 7 bases; unmatched junction bases: 2. The CDR3 is 12 residues long. Per germline, CDR1 MNHEY and CDR2 SVGAGI. DNA for the CDR3: TGTGCCAGCAGGGGGACTAGCGGAGAGCAGTACTTC. Translated, it gives CASRGTSGEQYF.

As regards this clonotype: One end of the junction fails to match germline, which may point to a read error. The CDR3 loop reads CASSLFAGEQGTQYF. The CDR3 bases are TGTGCCAGCAGCTTATTTGCGGGGGAACAAGGGACCCAGTACTTC. The genes are TRBV11-2 and TRBJ2-5; 7 bases match TRBD2. CDR1 and CDR2 (germline): SGHAT, FQNNGV. CDR3 length equals 15 residues.

The chain combines TRBV5-4 with TRBJ1-2; no firm D call. V lost 0 bases and J 0 bases, leaving 9 bases between the germline ends. The CDR3 is 15 amino acids. The V gene's germline CDR1 is SGHNT and CDR2 YYREEE (reference sequence). The CDR3 protein is CASSLASSTNYGYTF. The CDR3 coding sequence is TGTGCCAGCAGCTTGGCTAGCAGTACTAACTATGGCTACACCTTC.

This clonotype was detected a few times. J is TRBJ2-3 and V is TRBV20-1, with 12 nucleotides matching TRBD2. J lost 4 bases, V lost 5 bases, and 10 bases had no gene match. This CDR3 contains 16 residues. Germline CDR1 is DFQATT and CDR2 is SNEGSKA (reference sequence). Here the CDR3 reads CSAVLGTSGRADTQYF. The CDR3 DNA reads TGCAGTGCTGTCCTGGGGACTAGCGGGCGCGCAGATACGCAGTATTTT.

To note about this clonotype: The junction departs from the called germline gene at one end, perhaps through a read error. This chain links TRBV18 with TRBJ2-4, with TRBD2 as a possible D gene (6 bases). The germline CDR1 and CDR2 sequences are KGHSH and LQKENI. There are 15 residues in the CDR3. The CDR3 DNA sequence: TGTGCCAGCTCGCCACCGGGAGTCAAGAGGAACATTCAGTACTTC. Its protein product is CASSPPGVKRNIQYF.

This clonotype was counted a few times. CDR3 nucleotide sequence: TGTGCCAGCAGCGTATCCAGCGGGACCTATCAAGAGACCCAGTACTTC. It specifies CASSVSSGTYQETQYF. The chain uses TRBV9 and TRBJ2-5; 7 positions match TRBD2. CDR1 SGDLS and CDR2 YYNGEE come from the germline V gene. Trimming at V came to 1 base and at J to 2 bases, leaving 8 bases not matched to a gene. This CDR3 is built from 16 residues.

The rearrangement uses TRBV18 and TRBJ1-4, with D maybe TRBD1 (5 bases). V lost 6 bases and J lost 10, with 21 bases in between. This CDR3 has 15 amino acids. Germline V gives CDR1 KGHSH, CDR2 LQKENI. As DNA, the CDR3 is TGTGCCAGCTCTGTGACGGGGCCCGTCGTTGGAAAACTGTTTTTT. Translated, it gives CASSVTGPVVGKLFF.